The 8 T cell receptor beta chains presented below share a single source sample, sequenced in a study of T cells in Graves' hyperthyroidism and ophthalmopathy. TCR beta CDR3 regions were amplified from RNA. HTBI primers were employed in a first-round RT-PCR of the TCR CDR3. TCRdb called the multiplex PCR reads again in MiXCR, with one record for every CDR3 protein. The table includes around 760,000 distinct CDR3 sequences, under 45% detected once. Sequenced input: blood. The receptors were gathered from a woman between 40 and 55 years old with Graves' hyperthyroidism.

The V call is TRBV7-9, the J call TRBJ1-1, with D unclear. This CDR3 is 12 amino acids long. V dropped 5 bases and J dropped 8 bases, with 12 bases sitting between them. Germline-derived CDR1 and CDR2 are SEHNR and FQNEAQ (reference sequence). In nucleotides, the CDR3 is TGTGCCAGCAGCCATCTAGGATCAGAAGCTTTCTTT. This gives the protein CASSHLGSEAFF. The entire variable domain, with the rest obtained from reference TRBV7-9 and TRBJ1-1, is as follows: DTGVSQNPRHKITKRGQNVTFRCDPISEHNRLYWYRQTLGQGPEFLTYFQNEAQLEKSRLLSDRFSAERPKGSFSTLEIQRTEQGDSAMYLCASSHLGSEAFFGQGTRLTVV.

This clonotype was counted ten times or more. The V gene is TRBV29-1, the J gene TRBJ1-5; no reliable D call. The CDR3 has 13 amino acids. Trimming shortened V by 0 bases and J by 3 bases, and 6 bases separated the two germline ends. Germline V gene lookup returns CDR1 SQVTM and CDR2 ANQGSEA. The CDR3: CSVEERVNQPQHF. The CDR3 DNA reads TGCAGCGTTGAAGAGAGGGTCAATCAGCCCCAGCATTTT.

The CDR3 loop is CASSPVEGAQNSPLHF. In DNA, the CDR3 is TGCGCCAGCAGCCCCGTAGAGGGGGCTCAGAATTCACCCCTCCACTTT. V gene TRBV5-1 combines with J gene TRBJ1-6; 7 positions agree with TRBD1. Germline loops: CDR1 SGHRS, CDR2 YFSETQ. J lost 7 bases, V lost 4 bases, and 11 bases had no gene match. CDR3 size: 16 residues. Full variable domain (remainder filled in from reference TRBV5-1 and TRBJ1-6): KAGVTQTPRYLIKTRGQQVTLSCSPISGHRSVSWYQQTPGQGLQFLFEYFSETQRNKGNFPGRFSGRQFSNSRSEMNVSTLELGDSALYLCASSPVEGAQNSPLHFGNGTRLTVT.

This clonotype was seen many times. This chain uses TRBV2 with TRBJ1-1; unclear D gene. The germline CDR1 and CDR2 sequences are SNHLY and FYNNEI. The CDR3 loop spans 14 amino acids. V dropped 2 bases and J dropped 3 bases, with 10 bases sitting between them. CDR3 bases: TGTGCCAGCAGTGAAATAAGGATACACACTGAAGCTTTCTTT. Its translation is CASSEIRIHTEAFF.

Written as DNA, the CDR3 is TGCAGCGTTCTCCATTCCCAAGAGACCCAGTACTTC. It yields the protein CSVLHSQETQYF. The chain employs TRBV29-1 and TRBJ2-5, with D uncertain. This CDR3 region has 12 residues. Germline values: CDR1 SQVTM, CDR2 ANQGSEA. Trimming took 5 bases from V and 1 from J, leaving 8 bases between them.

This clonotype was detected many times. V is TRBV12-3 or TRBV12-4 and J is TRBJ2-7; the D call may be TRBD1 or TRBD2 (6 bases each). This CDR3 spans 12 amino acids. The V and J ends lost 5 bases and 5 bases respectively, with 10 bases between them. The CDR3 reads CASSTRGHEQYF. CDR3 bases: TGTGCCAGCAGTACCCGGGGGCACGAGCAGTACTTC.

This clonotype has at least ten counts. J is TRBJ1-2 and V is TRBV19, with 8 bases aligning to TRBD1. Germline-derived CDR1 and CDR2 are LNHDA and SQIVND (reference sequence). The length of the CDR3 is 14 residues. Trimming took 5 bases from V and 4 from J; bases not matched to a gene: 6. CDR3 region: CASSAPGQAYGYTF. The DNA of the CDR3 is TGTGCCAGTAGTGCCCCGGGACAGGCCTATGGCTACACCTTC. Using reference TRBV19 and TRBJ1-2 for the parts outside the CDR3, the full variable domain is DGGITQSPKYLFRKEGQNVTLSCEQNLNHDAMYWYRQDPGQGLRLIYYSQIVNDFQKGDIAEGYSVSREKKESFPLTVTSAQKNPTAFYLCASSAPGQAYGYTFGSGTRLTVV.

This clonotype was observed a few times. This clone may be a read error of a much larger clone one base away. The rearrangement joins TRBV7-9 to TRBJ1-1; TRBD1 aligns across 9 bases. Germline V gene lookup returns CDR1 SEHNR and CDR2 FQNEAQ (reference sequence). J lost 3 bases, V lost 5 bases, and 4 bases had no gene match. The CDR3 totals 14 residues. This CDR3 reads CASSHRDRDTEAFF. The CDR3 DNA reads TGTGCCAGCAGCCACCGGGACAGGGACACTGAAGCTTTCTTT.